This is a list of T cell receptor beta chains from one sample in a study of beta chain features in type 1 diabetes. Method: immunoSEQ multiplex PCR; TCRdb's copy keeps in-frame clones and lacks some. Here the sample spans 400,000 or so clones, around 12% being singletons. Sequencing was carried out using naive CD4+ T cells from blood. The source is a young woman with type 1 diabetes. The CDR3 runs from the conserved cysteine through the conserved F or W. The D gene is left open where the match is weak.

v_gene | d_gene | CDR3aa
TRBV7-9 | . | CASSLHRGEQYF
TRBV29-1 | . | CSVKTGSTEAFF
TRBV19 | TRBD2 | CATLKREGDYNEQFF
TRBV4-3 | . | CASSQGWRQPQHF
TRBV5-6 | . | CASSLGRMSNQPQHF
TRBV7-3 | . | CASSTGQNTGELFF
TRBV5-4 | TRBD2 | CASSLGTSASSYNEQFF
TRBV11-3 | TRBD1 | CASSPLGQSTGELFF
TRBV6-1 | . | CASTSQGSGANVLTF
TRBV7-2 | TRBD2 | CASSLYQRGRGEQYF
TRBV7-2 | . | CASSLEPGSPLHF